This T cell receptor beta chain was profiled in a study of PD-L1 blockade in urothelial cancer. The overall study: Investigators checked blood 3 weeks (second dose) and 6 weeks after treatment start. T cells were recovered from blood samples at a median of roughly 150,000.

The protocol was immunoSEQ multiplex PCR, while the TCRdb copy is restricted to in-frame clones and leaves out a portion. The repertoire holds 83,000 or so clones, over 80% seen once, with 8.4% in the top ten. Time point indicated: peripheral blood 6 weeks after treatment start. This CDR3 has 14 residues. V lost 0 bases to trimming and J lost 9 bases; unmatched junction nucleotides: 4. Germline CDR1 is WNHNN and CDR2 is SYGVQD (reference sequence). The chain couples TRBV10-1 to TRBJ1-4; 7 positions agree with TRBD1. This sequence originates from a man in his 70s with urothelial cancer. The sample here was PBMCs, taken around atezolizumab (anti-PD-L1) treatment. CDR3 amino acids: CASSESVQGKKLFF. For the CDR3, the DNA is TGCGCCAGCAGTGAGTCCGTACAGGGGAAAAAACTGTTTTTT.